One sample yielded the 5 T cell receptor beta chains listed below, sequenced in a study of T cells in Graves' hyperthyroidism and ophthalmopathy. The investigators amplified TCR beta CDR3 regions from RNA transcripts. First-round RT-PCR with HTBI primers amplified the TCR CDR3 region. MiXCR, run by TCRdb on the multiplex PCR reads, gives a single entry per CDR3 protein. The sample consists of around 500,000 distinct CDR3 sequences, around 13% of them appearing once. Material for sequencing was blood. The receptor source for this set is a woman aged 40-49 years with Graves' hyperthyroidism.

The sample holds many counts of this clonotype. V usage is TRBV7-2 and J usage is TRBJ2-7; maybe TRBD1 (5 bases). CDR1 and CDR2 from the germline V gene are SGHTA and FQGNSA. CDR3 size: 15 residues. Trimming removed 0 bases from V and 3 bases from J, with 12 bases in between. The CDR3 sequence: CASSLASRQGYEQYF. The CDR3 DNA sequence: TGTGCCAGCAGCTTAGCGTCTCGGCAGGGCTACGAGCAGTACTTC.

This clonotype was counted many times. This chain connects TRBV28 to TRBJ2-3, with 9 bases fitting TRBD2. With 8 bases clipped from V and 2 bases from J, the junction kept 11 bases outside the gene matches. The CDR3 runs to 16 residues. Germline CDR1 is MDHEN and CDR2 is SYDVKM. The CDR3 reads CASGLSLAGDTDTQYF. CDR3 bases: TGTGCCAGCGGCTTGTCTTTAGCGGGAGACACAGATACGCAGTATTTT. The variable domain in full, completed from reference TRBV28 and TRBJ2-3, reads DVKVTQSSRYLVKRTGEKVFLECVQDMDHENMFWYRQDPGLGLRLIYFSYDVKMKEKGDIPEGYSVSREKKERFSLILESASTNQTSMYLCASGLSLAGDTDTQYFGPGTRLTVL.

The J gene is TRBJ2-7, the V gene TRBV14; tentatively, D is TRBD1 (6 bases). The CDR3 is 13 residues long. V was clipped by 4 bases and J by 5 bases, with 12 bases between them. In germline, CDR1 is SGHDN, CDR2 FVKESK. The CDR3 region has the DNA TGTGCCAGCAGCCCTCTGGGGGCCGACGAGCAGTACTTC. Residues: CASSPLGADEQYF.

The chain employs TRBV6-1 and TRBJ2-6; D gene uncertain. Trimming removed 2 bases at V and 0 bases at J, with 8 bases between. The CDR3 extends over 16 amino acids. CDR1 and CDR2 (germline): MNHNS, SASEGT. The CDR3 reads CASSERGYSGANVLTF. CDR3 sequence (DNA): TGTGCCAGCAGTGAACGTGGGTACTCTGGGGCCAACGTCCTGACTTTC.

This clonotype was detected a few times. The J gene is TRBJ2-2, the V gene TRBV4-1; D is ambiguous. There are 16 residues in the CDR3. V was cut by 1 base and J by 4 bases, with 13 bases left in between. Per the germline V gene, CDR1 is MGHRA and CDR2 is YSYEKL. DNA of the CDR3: TGCGCCAGCAGCCAAGCGTTTTCGGAGATCACCGGGGAGCTGTTTTTT. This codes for CASSQAFSEITGELFF.